The entry below gives a single T cell receptor (beta chain) sequence along with its context. Deletions cut 7 bases from V and 2 bases from J, with 11 bases between. The CDR3 runs to 13 residues. In germline, CDR1 is MNHEY, CDR2 SMNVEV (reference sequence). Assay used: immunoSEQ multiplex PCR; TCRdb lists only in-frame clones, some missing. The data show a few hundred thousand clones, approximately 80% seen once. These data are taken from a study of blood T cell repertoires in COVID-19. Looking at the study overall: Sources were T cells, B-cell-depleted T cells, or PBMCs; the material itself was cDNA or gDNA.

This chain connects TRBV27 to TRBJ2-5; unclear D gene. The receptor comes from a woman under 30 with acute or convalescent COVID-19. The sequencing sample was made of peripheral blood. Here the CDR3 reads CASKASLQETQYF. The CDR3 region has the DNA TGTGCCAGCAAGGCCTCACTACAAGAGACCCAGTACTTC.